The clone carrying this TCR beta chain was seen a handful of times. Its antigen is still unknown. The data were taken from a study of T cell repertoires in cytomegalovirus infection. About the research overall: Recently described HLA-C-restricted plus well-studied HLA-B-restricted CMV epitopes were used. Public TCR beta signatures provided an indication of both CMV infection and a matching HLA type.

Whole-study results and caveats: Predominance within the ex vivo response was attributable to HLA-C-restricted CMV-specific TCR beta clonotypes. There were carriers of CMV plus the relevant HLA, and cumulative public TCR beta family frequency identified them.

Trimming removed 2 bases at V and 5 bases at J, with 6 bases between. CDR1 is SQVTM, CDR2 ANQGSEA, per germline. This CDR3 spans 11 amino acids. TCRdb reprocessed the reads via MiXCR and lists one record per CDR3 protein. The sample includes a few hundred thousand distinct CDR3 sequences, about 33% of them seen just once. The clonotype originates from a human donor in good health (CMV status not recorded). Some clones in this sample may be carry-over from other donors' samples. The gene calls are TRBV29-1 and TRBJ2-5; D unresolved. The sample here was cultured PBMCs, taken from culture after CMV antigen stimulation. The CDR3 here is CSVERSETQYF. The CDR3 DNA follows: TGCAGCGTTGAAAGGTCCGAGACCCAGTACTTC. Full variable domain (remainder filled in from reference TRBV29-1 and TRBJ2-5): SAVISQKPSRDICQRGTSLTIQCQVDSQVTMMFWYRQQPGQSLTLIATANQGSEATYESGFVIDKFPISRPNLTFSTLTVSNMSPEDSSIYLCSVERSETQYFGPGTRLLVL.